The rows below give T cell receptor beta chains drawn from one sample of a study of cytomegalovirus exposure and HLA in healthy donors. Profiling relied on immunoSEQ multiplex PCR, and the TCRdb table lists in-frame clones only, not all of them. The table includes more than 85,000 clones, 75% detected once. Source material: PBMCs. These receptors were obtained from a man aged 40-49 years in good health and CMV-seronegative. Both conserved end residues are part of each CDR3. A D gene is named only where the DNA matches it firmly. Expanded clones get a size class; other rows say once, few or many, or leave the size out.

abundance	v_gene	d_gene	j_gene	CDR3aa	CDR3nt
NA	TRBV4-2	NA	TRBJ1-1	CASSQDVRGRMNTEAFF	TGTGCCAGCAGCCAAGACGTAAGGGGTAGAATGAACACTGAAGCTTTCTTT
NA	TRBV6-6	TRBD2	TRBJ2-1	CASSSGGAYEQFF	TGTGCCAGCAGTAGCGGGGGGGCCTATGAGCAGTTCTTC
NA	TRBV18	TRBD1	TRBJ1-1	CASSRIQGPKNTEAFF	TGTGCCAGCTCCCGGATACAGGGGCCAAAGAACACTGAAGCTTTCTTT
NA	TRBV5-1	TRBD2	TRBJ2-7	CASKRDVDSYEQYF	TGCGCCAGCAAGCGGGATGTCGACTCCTACGAGCAGTACTTC
NA	TRBV10-1	NA	TRBJ2-1	CASRPDFNSYNEQFF	TGCGCCAGCAGGCCCGACTTCAACTCCTACAATGAGCAGTTCTTC
NA	TRBV6-5	NA	TRBJ1-2	CASSSPQMNYGYTF	TGTGCCAGCAGTTCCCCCCAAATGAACTATGGCTACACCTTC
NA	TRBV9	NA	TRBJ2-1	CASSVLMGRSYNEQFF	TGTGCCAGCAGCGTACTCATGGGCCGCTCCTACAATGAGCAGTTCTTC
once	TRBV7-2	NA	TRBJ1-2	CASSLGAGGRANYGYTF	TGTGCCAGCAGCTTAGGAGCTGGCGGCAGGGCTAACTATGGCTACACCTTC
once	TRBV6-1	NA	TRBJ2-5	CASSDPGGRKETQYF	TGTGCCAGCAGTGACCCAGGAGGCAGAAAAGAGACCCAGTACTTC
NA	TRBV25-1	NA	TRBJ1-5	CASSGKGVGQPQHF	TGTGCCAGCAGTGGAAAGGGGGTGGGTCAGCCCCAGCATTTT
NA	TRBV28	NA	TRBJ1-3	CASSLTRGILHF	TGTGCCAGCAGTTTAACTAGGGGGATCTTGCATTTT
NA	TRBV5-8	TRBD2	TRBJ2-1	CASSLVLAGGPSGSYNEQFF	TGTGCCAGCAGCTTGGTACTAGCGGGGGGCCCCTCGGGCTCCTACAATGAGCAGTTCTTC
NA	TRBV7-2	NA	TRBJ2-1	CASSRSFGLYNEQFF	TGTGCCAGCAGTCGGTCCTTTGGACTCTACAATGAGCAGTTCTTC
NA	TRBV11-2	NA	TRBJ2-5	CASSNRDTASAQYF	TGTGCCAGCAGCAACCGGGACACCGCTTCGGCCCAGTACTTC
once	TRBV29-1	NA	TRBJ2-7	CSVSKSTYEQYF	TGCAGCGTTTCGAAGAGTACCTACGAGCAGTACTTC
NA	TRBV2	TRBD2	TRBJ2-7	CASIPFRGGPADEQYF	TGTGCCAGCATCCCCTTTCGGGGGGGCCCTGCGGACGAGCAGTACTTC
NA	TRBV4-1	TRBD2	TRBJ2-3	CASSQFLAGANTDTQYF	TGCGCCAGCAGCCAGTTCCTAGCGGGTGCTAACACAGATACGCAGTATTTT
NA	TRBV6-5	NA	TRBJ2-3	CASSTHRDTQYF	TGTGCCAGCAGCACCCACAGAGATACGCAGTATTTT
NA	TRBV2	TRBD1	TRBJ2-1	CASTGQGEAVVHNEQFF	TGTGCCAGCACGGGACAGGGGGAGGCGGTTGTCCACAATGAGCAGTTCTTC
NA	TRBV2	TRBD2	TRBJ2-7	CASSDIGGGPSYEQYF	TGTGCCAGCAGTGATATCGGCGGGGGGCCTTCCTACGAGCAGTACTTC
NA	TRBV7-6	NA	TRBJ1-1	CASSFRGHTEAFF	TGTGCCAGCAGCTTCAGGGGACACACTGAAGCTTTCTTT
once	TRBV30	TRBD2	TRBJ2-1	CAWSPGLERNEQFF	TGTGCCTGGAGTCCAGGACTAGAAAGGAATGAGCAGTTCTTC
NA	TRBV6-1	NA	TRBJ2-7	CASSEKDLSGEQYF	TGTGCCAGCAGTGAGAAGGACCTGAGCGGCGAGCAGTACTTC
NA	TRBV18	TRBD2	TRBJ2-1	CASSLTSANSYNEQFF	TGTGCCAGCTCCCTTACTAGCGCCAACTCCTACAATGAGCAGTTCTTC
few	TRBV1	NA	TRBJ2-2	CTSSLRLAGGPGELFF	TGCACCAGCAGCCTCAGACTAGCGGGAGGGCCCGGGGAGCTGTTTTTT
NA	TRBV6-5	NA	TRBJ1-6	CASSGGARNSPLHF	TGTGCCAGCAGTGGGGGGGCGCGGAATTCACCCCTCCACTTT
few	TRBV2	TRBD2	TRBJ2-1	CASQRELKVNEQFF	TGTGCCAGCCAGCGGGAATTAAAAGTCAATGAGCAGTTCTTC
NA	TRBV4-3	NA	TRBJ1-2	CASSQDRDGNYGYTF	TGCGCCAGCAGCCAAGATCGCGACGGGAACTATGGCTACACCTTC
few	TRBV11-1	TRBD1	TRBJ1-1	CASSPGQVFEAFF	TGTGCCAGCAGCCCAGGACAGGTTTTTGAAGCTTTCTTT
few	TRBV10-3	TRBD1	TRBJ2-1	CANKGQGINEQFF	TGTGCCAACAAGGGACAGGGGATCAATGAGCAGTTCTTC
NA	TRBV9	TRBD1	TRBJ1-1	CASSSSGTGNTEAFF	TGTGCCAGCAGCTCTTCCGGGACAGGGAACACTGAAGCTTTCTTT
NA	TRBV6-1	TRBD1	TRBJ2-3	CASSPDRGLGDTQYF	TGTGCCAGCAGCCCGGACAGGGGACTTGGGGATACGCAGTATTTT